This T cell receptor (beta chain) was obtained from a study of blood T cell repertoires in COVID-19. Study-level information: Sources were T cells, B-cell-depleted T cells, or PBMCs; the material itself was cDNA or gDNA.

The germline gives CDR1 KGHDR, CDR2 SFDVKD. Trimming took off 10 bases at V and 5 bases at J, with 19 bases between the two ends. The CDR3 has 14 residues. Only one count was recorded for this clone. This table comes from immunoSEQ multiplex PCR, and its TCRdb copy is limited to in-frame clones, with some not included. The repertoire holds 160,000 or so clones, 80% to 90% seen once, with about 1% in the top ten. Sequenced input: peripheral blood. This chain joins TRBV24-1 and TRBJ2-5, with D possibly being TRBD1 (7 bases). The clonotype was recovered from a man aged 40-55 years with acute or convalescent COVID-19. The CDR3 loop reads CATRDSSIEETQYF. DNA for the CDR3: TGTGCCACGCGGGACAGCTCAATTGAGGAGACCCAGTACTTC.